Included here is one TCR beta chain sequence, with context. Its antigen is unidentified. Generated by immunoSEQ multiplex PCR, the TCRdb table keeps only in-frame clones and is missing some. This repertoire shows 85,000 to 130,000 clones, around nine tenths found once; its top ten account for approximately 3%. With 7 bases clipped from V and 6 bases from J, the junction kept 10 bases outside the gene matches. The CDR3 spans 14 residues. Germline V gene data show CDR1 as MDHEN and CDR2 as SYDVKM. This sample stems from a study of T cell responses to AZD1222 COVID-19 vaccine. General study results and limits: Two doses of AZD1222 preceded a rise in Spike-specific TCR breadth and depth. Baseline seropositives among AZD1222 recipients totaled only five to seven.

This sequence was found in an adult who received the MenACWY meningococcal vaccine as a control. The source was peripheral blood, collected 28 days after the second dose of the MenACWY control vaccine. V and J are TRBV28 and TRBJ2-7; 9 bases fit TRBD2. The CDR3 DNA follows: TGTGCCAGCACGGTAGCGGGGGTGACACGCGAGCAGTACTTC. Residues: CASTVAGVTREQYF.